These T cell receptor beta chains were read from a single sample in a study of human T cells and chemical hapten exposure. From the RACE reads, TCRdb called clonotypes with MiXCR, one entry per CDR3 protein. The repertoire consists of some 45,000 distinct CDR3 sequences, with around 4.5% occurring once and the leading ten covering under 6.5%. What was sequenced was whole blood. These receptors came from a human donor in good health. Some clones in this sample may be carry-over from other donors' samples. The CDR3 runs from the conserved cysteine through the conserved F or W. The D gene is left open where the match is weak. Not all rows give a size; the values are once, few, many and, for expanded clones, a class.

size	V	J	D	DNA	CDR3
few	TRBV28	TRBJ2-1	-	TGTGCCACCCATTACAATGAGCAGTTCTTC	CATHYNEQFF
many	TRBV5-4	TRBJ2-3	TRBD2	TGTGCCAGTACCCTAGCGGGAGCCGGGGATACGCAGTATTTT	CASTLAGAGDTQYF
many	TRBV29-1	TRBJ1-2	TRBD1	TGCAGCGTAAGAGGGGGCCCCTACTATGGCTACACCTTC	CSVRGGPYYGYTF
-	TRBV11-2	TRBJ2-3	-	TGTGCCAGCAGCTCAAACCTAGACATCACAGATACGCAGTATTTT	CASSSNLDITDTQYF
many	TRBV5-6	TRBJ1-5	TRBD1	TGTGCCAGCAGCTGGGGGGTGACAGGGGAGTTGCAGCCCCAGCATTTT	CASSWGVTGELQPQHF
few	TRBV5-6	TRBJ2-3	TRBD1	TGTGCCAGCAGGGCCAGGGGGCACACAGATACGCAGTATTTT	CASRARGHTDTQYF
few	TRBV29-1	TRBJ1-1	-	TGCAGCGTTGGCCAAGCGGGGGGAGGGACTGAAGCTTTCTTT	CSVGQAGGGTEAFF
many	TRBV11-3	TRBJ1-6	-	TGTGCCAGCAGCCGAGAAGACGCCAGCTCCTATAATTCACCCCTCCACTTT	CASSREDASSYNSPLHF
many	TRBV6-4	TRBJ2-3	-	TGTGCCAGCAGTGACTCGACAGACACAGATACGCAGTATTTT	CASSDSTDTDTQYF
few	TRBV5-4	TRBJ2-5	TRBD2	TGTGCCAGCAGCTCCCGGACTAGCGGGAAAGAGACCCAGTACTTC	CASSSRTSGKETQYF
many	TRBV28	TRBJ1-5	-	TGTGCCAGCAGTTTTGGAGACATAGCTAGCAATCAGCCCCAGCATTTT	CASSFGDIASNQPQHF
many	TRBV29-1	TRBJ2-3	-	TGCAGCGTTGACGGGTGGCACACAGATACGCAGTATTTT	CSVDGWHTDTQYF
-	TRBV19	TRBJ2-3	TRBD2	TGTGCCACGAAAAGCGGGAGGGGGACAGATACGCAGTATTTT	CATKSGRGTDTQYF
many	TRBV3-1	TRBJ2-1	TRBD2	TGTGCCAGCAGCCCGTTTTCTAGCGGGAGTGGAGGGCAGTTCTTC	CASSPFSSGSGGQFF
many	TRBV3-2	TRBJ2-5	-	TGTGCCAGCGAGGTAGGGGGCCGGGAGACCCAGTACTTC	CASEVGGRETQYF
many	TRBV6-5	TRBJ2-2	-	TGTGCCAGCAGTTACTACGGGACCGGGGAGCTGTTTTTT	CASSYYGTGELFF
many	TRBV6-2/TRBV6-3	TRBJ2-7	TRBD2	TGTGCCAGCAGCCGTCCGACTAGCGGGACCCTCTCCTACGAGCAGTACTTC	CASSRPTSGTLSYEQYF
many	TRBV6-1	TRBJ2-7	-	TGTGCCAGCAGTGCCCAGGACTTCTACGAGCAGTACTTC	CASSAQDFYEQYF
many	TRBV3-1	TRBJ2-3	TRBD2	TGTGCCAGCAGCGTCCGGACTAGCGGGAGTCGGACAGATACGCAGTATTTT	CASSVRTSGSRTDTQYF
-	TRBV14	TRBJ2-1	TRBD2	TGTGCCAGCAGACCAGCGGGGGGGCCCTACAATGAGCAGTTCTTC	CASRPAGGPYNEQFF
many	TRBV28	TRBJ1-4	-	TGTGCCAGCAGTTTACCCGCTAATGAAAAACTGTTTTTT	CASSLPANEKLFF
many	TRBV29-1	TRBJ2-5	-	TGCAGCGCCCCCGCGGGTCGCGGGCAAGGAGAGACCCAGTACTTC	CSAPAGRGQGETQYF
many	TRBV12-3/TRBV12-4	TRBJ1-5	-	TGTGCCAGCACCCCTGAGGGCAATCAGCCCCAGCATTTT	CASTPEGNQPQHF
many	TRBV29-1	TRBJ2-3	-	TGCAGCGTTGTTTTGACTCCGCCTAGCACAGATACGCAGTATTTT	CSVVLTPPSTDTQYF
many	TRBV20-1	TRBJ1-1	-	TGCAGTGCTAGAGAGCCTGAAGCTTTCTTT	CSAREPEAFF
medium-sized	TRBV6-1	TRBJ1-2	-	TGTGCCAGCAGTGAAAAGGACAACTATGGCTACACCTTC	CASSEKDNYGYTF
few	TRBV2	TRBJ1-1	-	TGTGCCAGCAGTGGATTACAGGCAAGGAGCGCTGAAGCTTTCTTT	CASSGLQARSAEAFF
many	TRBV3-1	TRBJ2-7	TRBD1	TGTGCCAGCAGTCCCTCGACAGGGAACTACTACGAGCAGTACTTC	CASSPSTGNYYEQYF
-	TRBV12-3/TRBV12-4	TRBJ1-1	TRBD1	TGTGCCAGCAGTTTAGCGGGGACAGGGATCACTGAAGCTTTCTTT	CASSLAGTGITEAFF
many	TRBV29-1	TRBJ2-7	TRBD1	TGCAGCGTTGGGGACAGCTCCTACGAGCAGTACTTC	CSVGDSSYEQYF
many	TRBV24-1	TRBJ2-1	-	TGTGCCACCAGTGTTAGGACAGCGGCGAATAGAGATGAGCAGTTCTTC	CATSVRTAANRDEQFF
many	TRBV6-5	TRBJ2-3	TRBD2	TGTGCCAGCAGGACTTTGGGTAGCGGGAACACAGATACGCAGTATTTT	CASRTLGSGNTDTQYF
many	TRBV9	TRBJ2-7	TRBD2	TGTGCCAGCAGCGTAGAGTGGCTAGCGGGCGAGCAGTACTTC	CASSVEWLAGEQYF
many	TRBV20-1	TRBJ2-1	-	TGCAGTGCGAGAACCGGGGTTGGCTACAATGAGCAGTTCTTC	CSARTGVGYNEQFF
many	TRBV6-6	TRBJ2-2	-	TGTGCCAGCAGTCGGACAGCCGCCCAGACCGGGGAGCTGTTTTTT	CASSRTAAQTGELFF
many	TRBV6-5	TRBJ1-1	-	TGTGCCAGCAGTAACACTGAAGCTTTCTTT	CASSNTEAFF
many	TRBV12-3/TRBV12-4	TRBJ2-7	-	TGTGCCAGCAGCCCCGGGACACCAACCTACGAGCAGTACTTC	CASSPGTPTYEQYF
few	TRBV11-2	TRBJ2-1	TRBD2	TGTGCCAGCAGCTTAGTCCTACGATTAGCGGGATCATACAATGAGCAGTTCTTC	CASSLVLRLAGSYNEQFF
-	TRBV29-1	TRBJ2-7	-	TGCAGCGTTGAACAGGGGCTCCCGGGGTACGAGCAGTACTTC	CSVEQGLPGYEQYF
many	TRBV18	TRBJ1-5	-	TGTGCCAGCTCTCAAGAAATAAGCAATCAGCCCCAGCATTTT	CASSQEISNQPQHF
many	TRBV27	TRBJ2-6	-	TGTGCCAGCAGTTTTCTAGGAGGGGGTAGGGACTCTTCTGGGGCCAACGTCCTGACTTTC	CASSFLGGGRDSSGANVLTF
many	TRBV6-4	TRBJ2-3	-	TGTGCCAGCAGTGACGGGAGCACAGATACGCAGTATTTT	CASSDGSTDTQYF
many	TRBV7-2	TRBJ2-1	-	TGTGCCAGCAGCTATGGGGGCGGAAGGACTCCTACGGGCATATACAATGAGCAGTTCTTC	CASSYGGGRTPTGIYNEQFF
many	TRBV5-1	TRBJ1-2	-	TGCGCCAGCAGCTTGGAAATCTTCTTCGACTATGGCTACACCTTC	CASSLEIFFDYGYTF
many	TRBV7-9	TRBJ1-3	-	TGTGCCAGCAGTTCTGGACAGTTCTCTGGAAACACCATATATTTT	CASSSGQFSGNTIYF
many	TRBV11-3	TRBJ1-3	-	TGTGCCAGCAGCTTAGATCCACGCCCTGGAAACACCATATATTTT	CASSLDPRPGNTIYF